Listed here are 3 T cell receptor beta chains from one sample, sequenced in a study of a mutant IDH1 vaccine in newly diagnosed glioma (dated by TCRdb to the early 2020s). The method behind the library was the immunoSEQ multiplex PCR assay. Held by TCRdb, this immuneACCESS table contains in-frame sequences only and omits some clones. Under half of the omission traces to an unresolved V gene where checked; the cause of the rest is unknown. The sample data list roughly 54,000 clones, and 80% to 85% of these were observed just once. The biggest ten clones account for over 4% of the sample. No antigen is known for these receptors. What the time point label conveys for this sample: week 35, safety follow-up. Each vaccine dose, consisting of 300 ug of a 20-mer mutant IDH1 peptide in Montanide, was administered subcutaneously with topical imiquimod. This specimen consisted of PBMCs, obtained from a glioma patient whose treatment included an IDH1 peptide vaccine. The receptors shown here come from a woman between 18 and 29 years old with glioma.

The chain recombines TRBV6-5 with TRBJ2-6; D gene ambiguous. The germline V gene encodes CDR1 MNHEY and CDR2 SVGAGI. The germline V and J ends were trimmed by 6 bases and 0 bases, with 9 bases remaining between them. This CDR3 contains 15 residues. This chain's CDR3 is CASSLTDSGANVLTF. The CDR3 bases are TGTGCCAGCAGCTTGACGGACTCTGGGGCCAACGTCCTGACTTTC.

The CDR3 loop reads CASSFRDRASYEQYF. DNA of the CDR3: TGTGCCAGCAGCTTCCGGGACAGGGCTAGCTACGAGCAGTACTTC. J is TRBJ2-5 and V is TRBV7-9, with 9 nucleotides matching TRBD1. The tail of the sequence fits TRBJ2-7 better, so the J call may be wrong. The CDR3 loop spans 15 amino acids. Per germline, CDR1 SEHNR and CDR2 FQNEAQ (reference sequence).

The table lists this clone with a few counts. This chain joins TRBV6-1 and TRBJ1-1, with D hard to call. The germline CDR1 and CDR2 sequences are MNHNS and SASEGT. This CDR3 is 14 amino acids long. V lost 1 base and J lost 0, with 6 bases in between. The CDR3 loop is CASSEGAVNTEAFF. CDR3 nucleotides: TGTGCCAGCAGTGAAGGGGCAGTGAACACTGAAGCTTTCTTT.